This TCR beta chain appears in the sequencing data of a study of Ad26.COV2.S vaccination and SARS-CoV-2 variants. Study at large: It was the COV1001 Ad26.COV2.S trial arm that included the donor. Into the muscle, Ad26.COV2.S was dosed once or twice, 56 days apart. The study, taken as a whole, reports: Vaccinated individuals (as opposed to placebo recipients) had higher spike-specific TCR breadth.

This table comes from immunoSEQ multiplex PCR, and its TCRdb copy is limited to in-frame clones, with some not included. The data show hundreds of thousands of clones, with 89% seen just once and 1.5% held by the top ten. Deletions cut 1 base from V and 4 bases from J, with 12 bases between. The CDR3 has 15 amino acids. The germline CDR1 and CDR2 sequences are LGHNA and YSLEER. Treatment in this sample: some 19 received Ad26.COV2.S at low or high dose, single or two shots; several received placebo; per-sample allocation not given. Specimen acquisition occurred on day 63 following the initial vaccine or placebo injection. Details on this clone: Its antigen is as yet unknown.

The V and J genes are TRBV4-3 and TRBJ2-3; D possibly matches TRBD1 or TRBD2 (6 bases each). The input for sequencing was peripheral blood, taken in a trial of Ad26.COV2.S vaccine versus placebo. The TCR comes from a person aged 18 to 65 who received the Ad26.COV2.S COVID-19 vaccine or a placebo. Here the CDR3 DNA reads TGCGCCAGCAGCCAAGGGCCGGGGGCCCCAGATACGCAGTATTTT. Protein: CASSQGPGAPDTQYF.